The 21 T cell receptor beta chains below all came from one sample that was sequenced in a study of T-cell memory formation after mild COVID-19. Each CDR3 protein gets one entry after TCRdb re-called the 5' RACE reads with MiXCR. The sample gives approximately 400,000 distinct CDR3 sequences, more than 15% of which show up once; 20% to 25% is in the top ten. The sequencing input was PBMCs or a T cell subset sorted from them (not recorded which). Receptors were obtained from a man aged 18 to 30 who had mild COVID-19 (a few samples of this study predate the infection). Cell type and time point are not known.

This clonotype was detected a few times. This chain joins TRBV5-1 and TRBJ2-3; 10 bases align to TRBD2. Germline CDR1 and CDR2: SGHRS and YFSETQ. J gave up 1 base and V 5 bases, and 4 bases lay outside the gene matches. The CDR3 is 15 amino acids. DNA for the CDR3: TGCGCCAGCAGTTATGGACTAGCGGGCACAGATACGCAGTATTTT. This sequence encodes CASSYGLAGTDTQYF.

This clonotype has just a few counts. The J gene is TRBJ2-7, the V gene TRBV7-6, with D possibly matching TRBD1 (6 bases). The length of the CDR3 is 12 residues. CDR1 SGHVS and CDR2 FNYEAQ come from the germline V gene. V was pared by 11 bases and J by 1 base, with 12 bases between. The CDR3 here is CAVGAGSYEQYF. The CDR3 DNA sequence: TGTGCCGTGGGGGCGGGTTCCTACGAGCAGTACTTC.

This clonotype was found a few times. The chain is built from TRBV7-2 and TRBJ1-2; 9 bases line up with TRBD1. The CDR3 runs to 16 residues. V lost 4 bases and J lost 4; bases outside the gene matches: 10. The germline V gene has CDR1 SGHTA and CDR2 FQGNSA. The CDR3 loop is CASSSSGQGIIYGYTF. CDR3 bases: TGTGCCAGCAGCTCGTCGGGACAGGGCATCATCTATGGCTACACCTTC.

V usage is TRBV7-6 and J usage is TRBJ1-6; TRBD1 matches at 9 bases. Germline-derived CDR1 and CDR2 are SGHVS and FNYEAQ. J lost 9 bases, V lost 2 bases, and 8 bases had no gene match. The CDR3 is made up of 16 amino acids. For the CDR3, the DNA is TGTGCCAGCAGCTTAAAGGACAGGGGATGGTTTTCACCCCTCCACTTT. Translation: CASSLKDRGWFSPLHF.

This chain uses TRBV12-3 or TRBV12-4 with TRBJ1-5; no clear D. The CDR3 is 12 amino acids. The V and J ends lost 5 bases and 7 bases respectively, with 9 bases between them. The CDR3 DNA reads TGTGCCAGCAGTCAATATAGACAGCCCCAGCATTTT. Residues: CASSQYRQPQHF.

The table lists this clonotype with a few counts. This sequence joins TRBV9 and TRBJ1-1; D perhaps matches TRBD1 (5 bases). The germline V and J ends were trimmed by 5 bases and 5 bases, with 10 bases remaining between them. CDR3 size: 12 residues. Germline V gene lookup returns CDR1 SGDLS and CDR2 YYNGEE. DNA of the CDR3: TGTGCCAGCAGTGAACAGGAGACTGAAGCTTTCTTT. Translated: CASSEQETEAFF.

The gene calls are TRBV7-8 and TRBJ2-3, with TRBD2 matching over 11 bases. This CDR3 has 19 residues. Germline loops: CDR1 SGHVS, CDR2 FQNEAQ. Germline trimming cut 2 bases from V and 2 bases from J; bases unmatched to any gene: 12. The CDR3 DNA reads as TGTGCCAGCAGCTTACCGCTAGCGGGGGGAGATAAACCCACAGATACGCAGTATTTT. Translating it yields CASSLPLAGGDKPTDTQYF.

This clonotype was detected a few times. V and J are TRBV5-1 and TRBJ2-5; 12 nucleotides match TRBD2. The germline gives CDR1 SGHRS, CDR2 YFSETQ. J lost 3 bases, V lost 4 bases, and 4 bases had no gene match. This CDR3 contains 15 residues. CDR3 in DNA: TGCGCCAGCAGCCATGGACTAGCGGGGAAAGAGACCCAGTACTTC. It codes for CASSHGLAGKETQYF. The whole variable domain, filled in from reference TRBV5-1 and TRBJ2-5, reads KAGVTQTPRYLIKTRGQQVTLSCSPISGHRSVSWYQQTPGQGLQFLFEYFSETQRNKGNFPGRFSGRQFSNSRSEMNVSTLELGDSALYLCASSHGLAGKETQYFGPGTRLLVL.

This clonotype was seen a few times. The CDR3 DNA follows: TGCGCCAGCAGCTTGGCCGTGGGGCTACTACTCACAGATACGCAGTATTTT. It yields the protein CASSLAVGLLLTDTQYF. This chain joins TRBV5-1 and TRBJ2-3, with D perhaps matching TRBD1 (5 bases). Per germline, CDR1 SGHRS and CDR2 YFSETQ. V was pared by 0 bases and J by 2 bases, with 16 bases between. The CDR3 covers 17 residues. Full variable domain (rest looked up from reference TRBV5-1 and TRBJ2-3): KAGVTQTPRYLIKTRGQQVTLSCSPISGHRSVSWYQQTPGQGLQFLFEYFSETQRNKGNFPGRFSGRQFSNSRSEMNVSTLELGDSALYLCASSLAVGLLLTDTQYFGPGTRLTVL.

The chain is built from TRBV12-3 or TRBV12-4 and TRBJ1-2; the D is unclear. Trimming stripped 0 bases from V and 1 base from J, with 9 bases between. The CDR3 runs 15 residues. CDR3 nucleotides: TGTGCCAGCAGTTTAGCGGAAGTGCTTAACTATGGCTACACCTTC. Translated: CASSLAEVLNYGYTF.

The chain couples TRBV20-1 to TRBJ2-1; D is uncertain. The ends were cut back, 0 bases at V and 8 bases at J, with 8 bases in the middle. There are 12 residues in the CDR3. The germline V gene encodes CDR1 DFQATT and CDR2 SNEGSKA (reference sequence). The CDR3 nucleotides are TGCAGTGCTAGAGATGGTGGGGATGAGCAGTTCTTC. Its protein product is CSARDGGDEQFF.

The V call is TRBV28, the J call TRBJ2-3; D remains ambiguous. Trimming removed 2 bases from V and 6 bases from J, with 15 bases in between. Germline V gene lookup returns CDR1 MDHEN and CDR2 SYDVKM. The CDR3 runs 15 residues. CDR3: CASSLGGVGWDTQYF. The DNA for the CDR3 is TGTGCCAGCAGTTTAGGTGGTGTCGGATGGGATACGCAGTATTTT. Full variable domain (missing parts from reference TRBV28 and TRBJ2-3): DVKVTQSSRYLVKRTGEKVFLECVQDMDHENMFWYRQDPGLGLRLIYFSYDVKMKEKGDIPEGYSVSREKKERFSLILESASTNQTSMYLCASSLGGVGWDTQYFGPGTRLTVL.

This clonotype turned up a few times. J is TRBJ1-3 and V is TRBV6-5; D unresolved. In germline, CDR1 is MNHEY, CDR2 SVGAGI. The CDR3 has 15 residues. V was cut by 0 bases and J by 0 bases, with 6 bases left in between. The CDR3 nucleotides are TGTGCCAGCAGTTACTCTCTTATCTCTGGAAACACCATATATTTT. Its protein is CASSYSLISGNTIYF.

This clonotype was picked up a small number of times. The chain combines TRBV7-2 with TRBJ2-1, with TRBD1 as a possible D gene (6 bases). The CDR3 has 12 residues. The V end was cut by 4 bases, the J end by 9 bases, with 10 bases between. CDR1 and CDR2 (germline): SGHTA, FQGNSA. CDR3 nucleotide sequence: TGTGCCAGCAGCTCACAGGGCATTGAGCAGTTCTTC. Translating gives CASSSQGIEQFF.

This chain connects TRBV6-2 or TRBV6-3 to TRBJ2-5; no firm D call. In germline, CDR1 is MNHEY, CDR2 SVGEGT. V was shortened by 9 bases and J by 2 bases, with 13 bases between the two germline ends. The CDR3 runs 13 residues. The CDR3: CASLRRVQETQYF. CDR3 in DNA: TGTGCCAGTCTTCGACGGGTGCAAGAGACCCAGTACTTC.

The sample holds many counts of this clonotype. CDR3 region: CASSLSLAGGPDTQYF. The DNA for the CDR3 is TGTGCCAGCAGTTTAAGCCTAGCGGGGGGGCCAGATACGCAGTATTTT. The rearrangement joins TRBV27 to TRBJ2-3; 12 bases agree with TRBD2. J gave up 4 bases and V 2 bases, and 4 bases lay outside the gene matches. Germline CDR1 is MNHEY and CDR2 is SMNVEV (reference sequence). There are 16 residues in the CDR3.

This rearrangement joins TRBV27 to TRBJ2-3, with D possibly being TRBD1 or TRBD2 (5 bases each). Germline V gene sequence: CDR1 MNHEY, CDR2 SMNVEV (reference sequence). V lost 2 bases and J lost 4, with 10 bases in between. The CDR3 length is 14 residues. The CDR3 DNA reads as TGTGCCAGCAGTTTAATCTCGGGGCCAGATACGCAGTATTTT. It specifies CASSLISGPDTQYF.

This clonotype was recorded at least ten times. V and J are TRBV12-3 or TRBV12-4 and TRBJ2-3, with D possibly called TRBD1 or TRBD2 (5 bases each). The CDR3 is made up of 15 amino acids. V lost 7 bases to trimming and J lost 3 bases, with 17 bases between them. The CDR3 coding sequence is TGTGCCAGCAACCCGGGGCCAGCGGAGACAGATACGCAGTATTTT. It encodes CASNPGPAETDTQYF.

CDR3 in DNA: TGTGCCAGCAGTTTGCTGGCCCACAACACTGAAGCTTTCTTT. This translates into CASSLLAHNTEAFF. The rearrangement joins TRBV12-3 or TRBV12-4 to TRBJ1-1, with D uncertain. The CDR3 extends over 14 amino acids. V was shortened by 3 bases and J by 2 bases, with 10 bases between the two germline ends.

A few counts support this clonotype. The chain employs TRBV11-2 and TRBJ2-7; D unclear. Germline CDR1 SGHAT, CDR2 FQNNGV. The CDR3 runs 16 residues. The V end lost 5 bases, the J end lost 2 bases, and 19 bases lay between the germline ends. The CDR3 spells CASSSSTANLPYEQYF. CDR3 in DNA: TGTGCCAGCAGCAGCTCTACCGCCAATCTGCCCTACGAGCAGTACTTC.

This clonotype was counted only a few times. The CDR3 DNA is TGTGCCATTGGGGGGGCGAACACTGAAGCTTTCTTT. Amino acids: CAIGGANTEAFF. The rearrangement links TRBV10-3 to TRBJ1-1, with D maybe TRBD1 (6 bases). The V end lost 9 bases, the J end lost 1 base, and 9 bases lay between the germline ends. Germline loops: CDR1 ENHRY, CDR2 SYGVKD. The CDR3 is made up of 12 amino acids.